This record covers a single TCR beta chain. The CDR3 has 13 residues. V lost 6 bases and J lost 6; bases outside the gene matches: 5. The V gene's germline CDR1 is SNHLY and CDR2 FYNNEI. The source of the sample is a study of cytomegalovirus exposure and HLA in healthy donors. Vbeta (60) and Jbeta (13) primers were used in the PCR. Libraries were prepared by immunoSEQ multiplex PCR; TCRdb keeps only in-frame clonotypes and omits some of them. The sample lists 100,000 to 150,000 clones, about 81% occurring once. This TCR was recovered from a woman in her twenties or thirties in good health and CMV-seronegative. Sequenced: PBMCs. This chain uses TRBV2 with TRBJ1-5; 7 positions match TRBD1. In DNA, the CDR3 is TGTGCCAGCAGAGGGGGCGCGGGTCAGCCCCAGCATTTT. Translated: CASRGGAGQPQHF.